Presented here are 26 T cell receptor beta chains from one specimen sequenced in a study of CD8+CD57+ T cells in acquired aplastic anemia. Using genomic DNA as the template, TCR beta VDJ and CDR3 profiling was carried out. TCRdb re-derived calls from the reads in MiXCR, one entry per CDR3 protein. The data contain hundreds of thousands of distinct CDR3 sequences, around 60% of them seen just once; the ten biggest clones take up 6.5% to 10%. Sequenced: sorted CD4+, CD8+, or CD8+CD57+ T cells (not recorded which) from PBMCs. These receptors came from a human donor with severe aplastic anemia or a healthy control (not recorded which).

The DNA for the CDR3 is TGTGCCAGCAGTGAATCTGTAGGTCGAGGTTCACCCCTCCACTTT. Protein sequence: CASSESVGRGSPLHF. This chain joins TRBV25-1 and TRBJ1-6, with D uncertain. The CDR3 extends over 15 amino acids. Trimming removed 1 base from V and 9 bases from J, with 13 bases in between. The V gene's germline CDR1 is MGHDK and CDR2 SYGVNS.

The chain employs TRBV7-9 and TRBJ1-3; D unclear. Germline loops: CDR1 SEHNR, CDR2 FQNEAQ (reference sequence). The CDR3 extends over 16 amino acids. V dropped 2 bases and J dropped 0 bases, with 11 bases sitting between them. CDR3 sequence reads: CASSLPGHSSGNTIYF. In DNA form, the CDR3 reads TGTGCCAGCAGCTTACCGGGTCACAGCTCTGGAAACACCATATATTTT.

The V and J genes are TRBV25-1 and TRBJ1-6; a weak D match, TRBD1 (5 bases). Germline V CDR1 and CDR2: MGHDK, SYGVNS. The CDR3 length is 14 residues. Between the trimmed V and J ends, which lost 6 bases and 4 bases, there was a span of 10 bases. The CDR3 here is CASRGDLYNSPLHF. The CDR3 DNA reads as TGTGCCAGCAGAGGGGACCTTTATAATTCACCCCTCCACTTT.

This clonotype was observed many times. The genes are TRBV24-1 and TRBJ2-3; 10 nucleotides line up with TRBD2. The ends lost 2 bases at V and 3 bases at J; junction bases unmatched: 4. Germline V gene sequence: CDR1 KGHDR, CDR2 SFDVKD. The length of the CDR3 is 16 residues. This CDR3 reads CATSDYERGGTDTQYF. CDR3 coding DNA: TGTGCCACCAGTGATTATGAGCGGGGGGGTACAGATACGCAGTATTTT.

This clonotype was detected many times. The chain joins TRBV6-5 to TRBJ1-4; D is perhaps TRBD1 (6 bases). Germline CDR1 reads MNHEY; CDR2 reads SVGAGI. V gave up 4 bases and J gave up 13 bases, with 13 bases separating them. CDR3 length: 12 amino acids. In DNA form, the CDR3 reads TGTGCCAGCAGTTCCTGGGGGGGCGGACTGTTTTTT. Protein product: CASSSWGGGLFF.

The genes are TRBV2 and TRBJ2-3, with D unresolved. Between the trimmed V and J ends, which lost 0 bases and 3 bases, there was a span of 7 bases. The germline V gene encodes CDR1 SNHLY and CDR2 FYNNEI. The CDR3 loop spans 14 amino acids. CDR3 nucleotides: TGTGCCAGCAGTGAAGCGCTTTTTACAGATACGCAGTATTTT. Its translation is CASSEALFTDTQYF.

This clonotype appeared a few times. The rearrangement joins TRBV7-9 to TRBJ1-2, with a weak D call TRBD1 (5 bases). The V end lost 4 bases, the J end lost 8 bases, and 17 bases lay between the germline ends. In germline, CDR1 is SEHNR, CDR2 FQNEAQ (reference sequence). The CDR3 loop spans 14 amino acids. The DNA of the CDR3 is TGTGCCAGCAGCTCGACCAGAGGGGTTGAAGGCTACACCTTC. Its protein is CASSSTRGVEGYTF. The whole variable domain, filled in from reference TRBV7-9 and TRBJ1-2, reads DTGVSQNPRHKITKRGQNVTFRCDPISEHNRLYWYRQTLGQGPEFLTYFQNEAQLEKSRLLSDRFSAERPKGSFSTLEIQRTEQGDSAMYLCASSSTRGVEGYTFGSGTRLTVV.

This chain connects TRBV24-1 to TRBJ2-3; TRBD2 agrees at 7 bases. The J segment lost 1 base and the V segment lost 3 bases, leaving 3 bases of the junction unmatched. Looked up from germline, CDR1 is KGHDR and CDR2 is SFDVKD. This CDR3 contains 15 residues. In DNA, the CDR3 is TGTGCCACCAGTGATCCGAGCGGGGGCACAGATACGCAGTATTTT. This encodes CATSDPSGGTDTQYF.

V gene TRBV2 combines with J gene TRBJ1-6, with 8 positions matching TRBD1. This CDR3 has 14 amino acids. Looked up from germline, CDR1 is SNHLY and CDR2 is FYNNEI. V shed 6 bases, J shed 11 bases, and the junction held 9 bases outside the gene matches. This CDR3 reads CASRAGTGYAPLHF. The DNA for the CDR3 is TGTGCCAGCAGGGCCGGGACAGGATACGCACCCCTCCACTTT.

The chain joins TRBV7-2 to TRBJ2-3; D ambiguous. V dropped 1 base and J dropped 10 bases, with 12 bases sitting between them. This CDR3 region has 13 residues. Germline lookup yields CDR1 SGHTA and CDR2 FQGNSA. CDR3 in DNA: TGTGCCAGCAGCTTAGGGGCAGCTTCCGCGCAGTATTTT. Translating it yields CASSLGAASAQYF.

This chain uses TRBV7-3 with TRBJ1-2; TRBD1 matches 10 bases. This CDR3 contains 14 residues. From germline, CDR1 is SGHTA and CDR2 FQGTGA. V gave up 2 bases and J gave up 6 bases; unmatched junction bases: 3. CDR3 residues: CASSLGTGVHGYTF. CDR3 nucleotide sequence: TGTGCCAGCAGCTTAGGGACAGGGGTCCATGGCTACACCTTC.

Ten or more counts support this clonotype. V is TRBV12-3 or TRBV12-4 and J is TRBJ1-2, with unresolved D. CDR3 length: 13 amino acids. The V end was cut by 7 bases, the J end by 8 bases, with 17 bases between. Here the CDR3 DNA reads TGTGCCAGCAACCTGCTGGGCACGGAGGGCTACACCTTC. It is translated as CASNLLGTEGYTF.

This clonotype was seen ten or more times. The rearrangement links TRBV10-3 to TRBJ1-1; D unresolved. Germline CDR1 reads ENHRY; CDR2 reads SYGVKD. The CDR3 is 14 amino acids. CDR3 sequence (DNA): TGTGCTACCTACCCGACGGAGATGAACACTGAAGCTTTCTTT. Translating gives CATYPTEMNTEAFF.

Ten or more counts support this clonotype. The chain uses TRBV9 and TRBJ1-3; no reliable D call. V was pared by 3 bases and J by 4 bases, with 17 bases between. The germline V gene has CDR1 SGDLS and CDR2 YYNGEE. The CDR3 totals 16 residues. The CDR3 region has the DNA TGTGCCAGCAGCGAACAGATCGGGGTAACAGGAAACACCATATATTTT. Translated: CASSEQIGVTGNTIYF.

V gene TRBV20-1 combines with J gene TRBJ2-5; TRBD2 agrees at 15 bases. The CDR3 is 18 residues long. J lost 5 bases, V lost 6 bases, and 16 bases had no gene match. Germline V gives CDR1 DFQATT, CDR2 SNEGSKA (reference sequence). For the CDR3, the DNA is TGCAGTGCCCTAAGGACTAGCGGGGGGGCAAACACCGGGGAGACCCAGTACTTC. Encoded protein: CSALRTSGGANTGETQYF.

CDR3 sequence reads: CSVPGTLEQYF. In nucleotides, the CDR3 is TGCAGTGTCCCGGGCACCCTGGAGCAGTACTTC. The chain recombines TRBV20-1 with TRBJ2-7; D call uncertain. Germline V CDR1 and CDR2: DFQATT, SNEGSKA (reference sequence). This CDR3 comprises 11 residues. The V and J ends lost 7 bases and 7 bases respectively, with 14 bases between them.

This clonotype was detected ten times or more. The CDR3 region is CSVEVGDRGYEQYF. CDR3 bases: TGCAGCGTTGAAGTGGGAGACAGGGGATACGAGCAGTACTTC. The chain uses TRBV29-1 and TRBJ2-7; TRBD1 agrees at 8 bases. V trimming: 1 base; J trimming: 4 bases; junction bases outside the gene matches: 6. Germline V gene lookup returns CDR1 SQVTM and CDR2 ANQGSEA. This CDR3 contains 14 residues.

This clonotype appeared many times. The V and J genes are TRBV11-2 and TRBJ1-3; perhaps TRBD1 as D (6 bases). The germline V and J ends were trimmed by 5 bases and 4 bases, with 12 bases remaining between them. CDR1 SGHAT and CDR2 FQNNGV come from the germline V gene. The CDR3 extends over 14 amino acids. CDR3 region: CASSTTGSGNTIYF. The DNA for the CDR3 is TGTGCCAGCAGCACTACAGGGTCCGGAAACACCATATATTTT.

The CDR3 sequence: CATAGTSTYEQYF. In DNA, the CDR3 is TGTGCCACCGCAGGGACCTCCACCTACGAGCAGTACTTC. This sequence joins TRBV24-1 and TRBJ2-7; D tentatively reads TRBD1 or TRBD2 (5 bases each). V was trimmed by 9 bases and J by 2 bases, leaving 13 bases between them. Germline assignment: CDR1 KGHDR and CDR2 SFDVKD. The CDR3 spans 13 residues.

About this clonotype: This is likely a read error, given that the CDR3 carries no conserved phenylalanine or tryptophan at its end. In DNA, the CDR3 is TGCAGTGCTAGAGAGGGCGTCTTCGGACTAGCGGTAAACAATGAGCAGTTCCTC. This translates into CSAREGVFGLAVNNEQFL. This rearrangement joins TRBV20-1 to TRBJ2-1; 10 bases align to TRBD2. V was clipped by 0 bases and J by 5 bases; unmatched bases: 13. The length of the CDR3 is 18 residues. Germline CDR1 is DFQATT and CDR2 is SNEGSKA (reference sequence).

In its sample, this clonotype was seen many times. CDR3 sequence (DNA): TGCAGTGCTAGAGTGCCGGGTGGGGAAAAACTGTTTTTT. It specifies CSARVPGGEKLFF. The rearrangement joins TRBV20-1 to TRBJ1-4; D is undetermined. Germline loops: CDR1 DFQATT, CDR2 SNEGSKA (reference sequence). Trimming left V 1 base short and J 8 bases short, with 11 bases between. This CDR3 region has 13 residues.

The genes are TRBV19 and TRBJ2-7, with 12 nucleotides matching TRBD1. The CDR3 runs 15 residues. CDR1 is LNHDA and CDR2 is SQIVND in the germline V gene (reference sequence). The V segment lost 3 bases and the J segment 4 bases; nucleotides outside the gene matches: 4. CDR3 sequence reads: CASSMLGQGAYEQYF. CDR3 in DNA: TGTGCCAGTAGTATGTTGGGACAGGGGGCTTACGAGCAGTACTTC.

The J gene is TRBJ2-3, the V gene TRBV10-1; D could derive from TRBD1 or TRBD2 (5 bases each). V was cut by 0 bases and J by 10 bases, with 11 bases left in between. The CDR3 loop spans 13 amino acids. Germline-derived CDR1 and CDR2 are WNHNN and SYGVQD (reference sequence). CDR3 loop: CASSESGVSPQYF. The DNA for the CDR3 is TGCGCCAGCAGTGAGTCGGGGGTCTCCCCGCAGTATTTT.

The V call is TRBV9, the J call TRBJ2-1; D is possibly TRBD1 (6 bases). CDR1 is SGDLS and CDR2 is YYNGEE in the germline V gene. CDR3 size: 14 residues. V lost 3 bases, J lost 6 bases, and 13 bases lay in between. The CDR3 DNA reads TGTGCCAGCAGCGGGGGGCAGTCCACCAATGAGCAGTTCTTC. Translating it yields CASSGGQSTNEQFF.

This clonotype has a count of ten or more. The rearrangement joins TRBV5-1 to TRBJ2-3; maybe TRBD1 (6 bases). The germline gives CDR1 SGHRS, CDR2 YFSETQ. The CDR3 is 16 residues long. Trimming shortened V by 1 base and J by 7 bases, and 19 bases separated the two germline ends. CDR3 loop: CASSLMGALHQNTQYF. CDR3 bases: TGCGCCAGCAGCTTGATGGGGGCCCTACACCAGAATACGCAGTATTTT.

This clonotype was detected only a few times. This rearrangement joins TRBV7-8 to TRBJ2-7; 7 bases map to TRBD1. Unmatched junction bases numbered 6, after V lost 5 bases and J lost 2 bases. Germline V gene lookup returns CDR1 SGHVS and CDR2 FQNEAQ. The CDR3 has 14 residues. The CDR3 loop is CASSPRTGTYEQYF. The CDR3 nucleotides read TGTGCCAGCAGCCCAAGGACAGGTACCTACGAGCAGTACTTC.